The 27 T cell receptor beta chains given below trace back to one sample, sequenced in a study of preoperative IRX-2 immunotherapy in early breast cancer. As to treatment: preoperative locoregional IRX-2 cytokine immunotherapy. Profiling relied on immunoSEQ multiplex PCR, and the TCRdb table lists in-frame clones only, not all of them. The sample has 35,000 to 40,000 clones, 75% to 85% seen once. The starting material was lymph node tissue, obtained after IRX-2 immunotherapy. These receptors were obtained from a human donor with breast cancer.

The DNA for the CDR3 is TGTGCCAGTAGCCGAGGGACAGGGGGCTCTGGGGCCAACGTCCTGACTTTC. It specifies CASSRGTGGSGANVLTF. The genes are TRBV19 and TRBJ2-6, with 11 positions matching TRBD1. The CDR3 length is 17 residues. Trimming at V came to 6 bases and at J to 0 bases, leaving 4 bases not matched to a gene. The germline gives CDR1 LNHDA, CDR2 SQIVND (reference sequence).

In its sample, this clone was seen a few times. The chain employs TRBV6-8 and TRBJ2-6; D is uncertain. Germline CDR1 reads MNHGY; CDR2 reads SAAAGT. The CDR3 covers 13 residues. Trimming left V 6 bases short and J 0 bases short, with 3 bases between. The CDR3 reads CASRSSGANVLTF. The CDR3 coding sequence is TGTGCCAGCAGGAGCTCTGGGGCCAACGTCCTGACTTTC.

This chain connects TRBV6-8 to TRBJ2-5; D is perhaps TRBD1 (6 bases). CDR1 MNHGY and CDR2 SAAAGT come from the germline V gene. The CDR3 length is 14 residues. V was clipped by 6 bases and J by 5 bases, with 16 bases between them. The CDR3 spells CASSPWTASETQYF. The CDR3 nucleotides are TGTGCCAGCAGCCCCTGGACAGCTAGCGAGACCCAGTACTTC.

The J gene is TRBJ2-1, the V gene TRBV28; 11 positions match TRBD2. J lost 9 bases, V lost 5 bases, and 9 bases had no gene match. The germline V gene has CDR1 MDHEN and CDR2 SYDVKM. The CDR3 loop spans 15 amino acids. Here the CDR3 DNA reads TGTGCCAGCAGTGTTATTAGCGGGGGGGCCGGTGAGCAGTTCTTC. The encoded protein is CASSVISGGAGEQFF.

The chain uses TRBV18 and TRBJ1-3; D is uncertain. Trimming removed 2 bases from V and 0 bases from J, with 8 bases in between. CDR3 length equals 15 residues. CDR1 and CDR2 from the germline V gene are KGHSH and LQKENI. Here the CDR3 reads CASSPSHSSGNTIYF. CDR3 sequence (DNA): TGTGCCAGCTCACCATCACACAGCTCTGGAAACACCATATATTTT.

The chain uses TRBV7-1 and TRBJ1-2; 7 bases agree with TRBD1. TRBV7-1 carries the ORF label, with uncertain function. V trimming: 5 bases; J trimming: 8 bases; junction bases outside the gene matches: 8. This CDR3 contains 13 residues. CDR3 amino acids: CASSPGQQGGYTF. Written as DNA, the CDR3 is TGTGCCAGCAGCCCGGGACAACAGGGGGGCTACACCTTC.

This clone was detected only a few times. The rearrangement links TRBV11-3 to TRBJ1-1; D not certain. V lost 1 base and J 3 bases, leaving 12 bases between the germline ends. The CDR3 totals 15 residues. Germline CDR1 SGHNT, CDR2 YENEEA. CDR3 residues: CASSLGTTVDTEAFF. The CDR3 DNA is TGTGCCAGCAGCTTAGGGACGACTGTGGACACTGAAGCTTTCTTT.

This clone was recorded once. This CDR3 is CASSPREGNYGYTF. CDR3 nucleotide sequence: TGTGCCAGCTCACCACGAGAGGGGAACTATGGCTACACCTTC. The genes are TRBV18 and TRBJ1-2; D is perhaps TRBD1 (5 bases). V was trimmed by 1 base and J by 2 bases, leaving 8 bases between them. The germline V gene has CDR1 KGHSH and CDR2 LQKENI. The CDR3 is 14 amino acids.

This clone was seen a single time. The CDR3 nucleotides are TGTGCCAGCATCACGGGACAGGGGAATTCACCCCTCCACTTT. This codes for CASITGQGNSPLHF. The rearrangement links TRBV28 to TRBJ1-6; 10 nucleotides align to TRBD1. V shed 7 bases, J shed 7 bases, and the junction held 4 bases outside the gene matches. Germline V gene data show CDR1 as MDHEN and CDR2 as SYDVKM. The CDR3 length is 14 residues.

The CDR3 here is CASSIQEYTGELFF. The CDR3 nucleotides are TGTGCCAGCAGTATCCAGGAATACACCGGGGAGCTGTTTTTT. This chain connects TRBV6-8 to TRBJ2-2, with D unclear. V shed 5 bases and J shed 3 bases, with 10 bases lying between them. This CDR3 comprises 14 residues. Germline V gene lookup returns CDR1 MNHGY and CDR2 SAAAGT.

The chain links TRBV19 to TRBJ1-2; tentative D call: TRBD1 (5 bases). Germline CDR1 LNHDA, CDR2 SQIVND (reference sequence). This CDR3 is 12 amino acids long. V lost 4 bases to trimming and J lost 5 bases, with 8 bases between them. This CDR3 is CASSTAGYGYTF. CDR3 sequence (DNA): TGTGCCAGTAGTACCGCAGGGTATGGCTACACCTTC. The full variable domain, rest sourced from reference TRBV19 and TRBJ1-2, is DGGITQSPKYLFRKEGQNVTLSCEQNLNHDAMYWYRQDPGQGLRLIYYSQIVNDFQKGDIAEGYSVSREKKESFPLTVTSAQKNPTAFYLCASSTAGYGYTFGSGTRLTVV.

This clone has only a few counts. This chain uses TRBV28 with TRBJ2-7, with 9 positions matching TRBD1. Trimming took 4 bases from V and 0 from J; bases not matched to a gene: 7. Germline V gene lookup returns CDR1 MDHEN and CDR2 SYDVKM. CDR3 length equals 16 residues. The CDR3 DNA sequence: TGTGCCAGCAGTTCCGGGACAGGGAGAAGCTCCTACGAGCAGTACTTC. Translating gives CASSSGTGRSSYEQYF.

This chain uses TRBV5-1 with TRBJ1-6; D might be TRBD1 (5 bases). The germline V and J ends were trimmed by 1 base and 6 bases, with 14 bases remaining between them. Per germline, CDR1 SGHRS and CDR2 YFSETQ. CDR3 length: 16 residues. CDR3 in DNA: TGCGCCAGCAGCTTGTTTCAGTGGCAGGGTAATTCACCCCTCCACTTT. Translated, it gives CASSLFQWQGNSPLHF.

This clone was detected only once. The V gene is TRBV7-4, the J gene TRBJ2-5; 7 bases line up with TRBD1. The CDR3 loop spans 13 amino acids. Trimming removed 4 bases from V and 4 bases from J; junction bases left unmatched: 3. CDR1 SGHVT and CDR2 SQSDAQ come from the germline V gene. This chain's CDR3 is CASSSGQRETQYF. CDR3 DNA sequence: TGTGCCAGCAGCTCGGGACAGAGAGAGACCCAGTACTTC.

V gene TRBV7-5 combines with J gene TRBJ2-3; the D call in the table, TRBD1, was not verified against the DNA. TRBV7-5 counts as a pseudogene. CDR3 length equals 15 residues. The CDR3 is CASSLVASYPDTQYF. The CDR3, as DNA: TGTGCCAGCAGCTTAGTGGCCAGTTACCCAGATACGCAGTATTTT.

The chain is built from TRBV11-3 and TRBJ2-1, with D perhaps matching TRBD1 or TRBD2 (7 bases each). The germline CDR1 and CDR2 sequences are SGHNT and YENEEA. The CDR3 contains 15 residues. Trimming removed 2 bases at V and 2 bases at J, with 10 bases between. The chain's CDR3 is CASSLQGGTYNEQFF. The CDR3 DNA reads TGTGCCAGCAGCTTACAGGGGGGGACCTACAATGAGCAGTTCTTC.

Note on this clone: Other DNA sequences within the sample encode an identical CDR3. The chain couples TRBV6-8 to TRBJ1-5; unclear D gene. Germline V lookup: CDR1 MNHGY, CDR2 SAAAGT. The CDR3 extends over 13 amino acids. Trimming cost V 0 bases and J 1 base, with 1 base left between them. CDR3: CASSYSSNQPQHF. DNA for the CDR3: TGTGCCAGCAGTTACTCGAGCAATCAGCCCCAGCATTTT.

This clone was counted a few times. The V gene is TRBV11-3, the J gene TRBJ2-1, with TRBD2 identical over 7 bases. Germline V CDR1 and CDR2: SGHNT, YENEEA. This CDR3 region has 15 residues. The J segment lost 4 bases and the V segment lost 0 bases, leaving 3 bases of the junction unmatched. The CDR3 protein is CASSLEDGRYNEQFF. CDR3 DNA sequence: TGTGCCAGCAGCTTAGAGGACGGGAGGTACAATGAGCAGTTCTTC.

V and J are TRBV7-1 and TRBJ1-6, with D perhaps TRBD1 (5 bases). TRBV7-1 qualifies as an ORF whose function is uncertain. This CDR3 is 15 amino acids long. V was cut by 4 bases and J by 10 bases, with 17 bases left in between. The CDR3 here is CASSLAYLTVSPLHF. CDR3 sequence (DNA): TGTGCCAGCAGCTTAGCGTACCTGACAGTATCACCCCTCCACTTT.

Note on this clone: The junction and the germline gene differ at one end; a read error may be behind it. The V call is TRBV28, the J call TRBJ1-2, with D unclear. Germline CDR1 is MDHEN and CDR2 is SYDVKM. This CDR3 region has 12 residues. This CDR3 is CASSLPASGRRF. The DNA for the CDR3 is TGTGCCAGCAGTTTACCCGCTTCGGGCAGGCGCTTC.

The chain combines TRBV10-2 with TRBJ1-1, with 8 bases identical to TRBD1. Germline CDR1 and CDR2: WSHSY and SAAADI. The CDR3 contains 13 residues. Germline trimming cut 3 bases from V and 4 bases from J; bases unmatched to any gene: 1. CDR3 loop: CASSEQGGTEAFF. The CDR3 nucleotides are TGCGCCAGCAGTGAACAGGGGGGCACTGAAGCTTTCTTT.

This clone has only a few counts. The chain links TRBV12-2 to TRBJ2-2; TRBD2, as called in the table, went unchecked against the DNA. TRBV12-2 has pseudogene status. The CDR3 sequence is 14 residues long. CDR3 residues: CASTSGGGTGELFF. Written as DNA, the CDR3 is TGTGCCAGTACTAGCGGGGGTGGGACCGGGGAGCTGTTTTTT.

V is TRBV11-3 and J is TRBJ2-5; 8 bases align to TRBD1. Looked up from germline, CDR1 is SGHNT and CDR2 is YENEEA. The CDR3 sequence is 15 residues long. The V gene end was trimmed by 6 bases and the J gene end by 1 base; junction bases not matched to a gene: 7. The CDR3 sequence: CASSYTGGVQETQYF. Here the CDR3 DNA reads TGTGCCAGCAGTTATACAGGGGGTGTCCAAGAGACCCAGTACTTC.

The rearrangement joins TRBV29-1 to TRBJ2-7; weak D call: TRBD1 (5 bases). This CDR3 has 12 amino acids. Looked up from germline, CDR1 is SQVTM and CDR2 is ANQGSEA. V lost 7 bases and J 6 bases, leaving 16 bases between the germline ends. The CDR3 coding sequence is TGCAGCGCTGGGCTTGGACATGGCGAGCAGTACTTC. Translating gives CSAGLGHGEQYF.

The chain carries TRBV7-1 and TRBJ1-4; the D is unclear. TRBV7-1 has ORF status, its function being uncertain. The CDR3 runs to 16 residues. V was trimmed by 4 bases and J by 8 bases, leaving 20 bases between them. CDR3 bases: TGTGCCAGCAGCTTTGTCGGATCCCCTGCGGAGGAAAAACTGTTTTTT. Amino acid sequence: CASSFVGSPAEEKLFF.

The V gene is TRBV7-5, the J gene TRBJ1-2. TRBV7-5 is deemed a pseudogene. The CDR3 contains 14 residues. In DNA form, the CDR3 reads TGTGCCGCTAGCAGTAGCGGGGGGGCCTCCGGCTACACCTTC. This encodes CAASSSGGASGYTF.

This chain joins TRBV11-3 and TRBJ1-4, with D possibly being TRBD1 (6 bases). Trimming took off 3 bases at V and 8 bases at J, with 16 bases between the two ends. Germline V gene sequence: CDR1 SGHNT, CDR2 YENEEA. The CDR3 runs to 15 residues. The CDR3 here is CASSLGARGGEKLFF. DNA of the CDR3: TGTGCCAGCAGCTTGGGGGCCAGGGGTGGAGAAAAACTGTTTTTT.